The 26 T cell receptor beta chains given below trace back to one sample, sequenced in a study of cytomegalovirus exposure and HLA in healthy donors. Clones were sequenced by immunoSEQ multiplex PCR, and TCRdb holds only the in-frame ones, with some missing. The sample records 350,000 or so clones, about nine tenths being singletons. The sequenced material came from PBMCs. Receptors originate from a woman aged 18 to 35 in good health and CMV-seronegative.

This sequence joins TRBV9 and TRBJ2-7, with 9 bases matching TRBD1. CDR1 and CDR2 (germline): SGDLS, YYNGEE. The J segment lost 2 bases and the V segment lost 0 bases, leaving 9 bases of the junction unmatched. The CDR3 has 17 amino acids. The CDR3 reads CASSVAGQGLGTYEQYF. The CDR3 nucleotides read TGTGCCAGCAGCGTAGCTGGACAGGGGCTGGGGACCTACGAGCAGTACTTC.

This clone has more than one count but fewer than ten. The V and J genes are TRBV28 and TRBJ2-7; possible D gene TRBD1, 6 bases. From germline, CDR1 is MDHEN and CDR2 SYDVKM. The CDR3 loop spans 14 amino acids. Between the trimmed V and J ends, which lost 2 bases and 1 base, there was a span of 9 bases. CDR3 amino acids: CASSLLGQSYEQYF. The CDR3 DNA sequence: TGTGCCAGCAGTTTACTAGGACAGTCCTACGAGCAGTACTTC.

CDR3 sequence (DNA): TGCACCAGCAGCCAAGATCGGAGGGAAAAACTGTTTTTT. Translating it yields CTSSQDRREKLFF. V and J are TRBV1 and TRBJ1-4. TRBV1 constitutes a pseudogene. The CDR3 is made up of 13 amino acids.

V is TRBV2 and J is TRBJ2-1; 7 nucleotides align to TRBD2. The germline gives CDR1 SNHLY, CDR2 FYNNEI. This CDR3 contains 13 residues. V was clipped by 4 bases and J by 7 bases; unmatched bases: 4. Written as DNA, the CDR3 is TGTGCCAGCAGTGGGGAGGGCACGAATGAGCAGTTCTTC. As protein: CASSGEGTNEQFF.

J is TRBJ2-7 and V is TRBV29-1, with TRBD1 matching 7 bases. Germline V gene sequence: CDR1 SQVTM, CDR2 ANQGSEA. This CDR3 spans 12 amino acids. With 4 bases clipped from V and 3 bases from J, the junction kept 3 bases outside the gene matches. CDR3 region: CSVAGQNYEQYF. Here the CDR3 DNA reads TGCAGCGTTGCGGGACAGAACTACGAGCAGTACTTC.

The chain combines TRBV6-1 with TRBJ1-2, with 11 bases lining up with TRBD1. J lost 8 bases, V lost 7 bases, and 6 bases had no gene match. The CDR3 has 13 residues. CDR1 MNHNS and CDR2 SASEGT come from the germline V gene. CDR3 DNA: TGTGCCAGCATAGGACAGGGGGCGCGCGGCTACACCTTC. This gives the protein CASIGQGARGYTF.

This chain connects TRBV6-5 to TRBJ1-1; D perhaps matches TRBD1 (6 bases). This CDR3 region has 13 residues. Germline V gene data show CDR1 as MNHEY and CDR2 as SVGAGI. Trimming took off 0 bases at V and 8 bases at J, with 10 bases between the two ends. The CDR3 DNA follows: TGTGCCAGCAGTTACTCAGGGACACGCGAAGCTTTCTTT. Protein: CASSYSGTREAFF.

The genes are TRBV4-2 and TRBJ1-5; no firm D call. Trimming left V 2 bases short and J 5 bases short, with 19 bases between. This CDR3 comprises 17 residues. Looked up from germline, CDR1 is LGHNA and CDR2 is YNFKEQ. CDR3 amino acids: CASSQYSGRTADQPQHF. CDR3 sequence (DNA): TGTGCCAGCAGCCAATACTCCGGCAGAACGGCGGATCAGCCCCAGCATTTT.

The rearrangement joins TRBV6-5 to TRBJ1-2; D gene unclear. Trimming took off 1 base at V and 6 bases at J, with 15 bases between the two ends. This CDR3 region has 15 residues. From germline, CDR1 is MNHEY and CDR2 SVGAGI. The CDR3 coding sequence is TGTGCCAGCAGTTACTTTCGGGAGGCCTCTAATGGCTACACCTTC. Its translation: CASSYFREASNGYTF.

CDR3 sequence: CASSPGLISLREQYF. In DNA, the CDR3 is TGCGCCAGCAGCCCAGGACTGATTTCGTTGCGGGAGCAGTACTTC. This chain connects TRBV5-1 to TRBJ2-7; possibly TRBD2 for D (5 bases). Trimming took off 4 bases at V and 7 bases at J, with 21 bases between the two ends. Germline lookup yields CDR1 SGHRS and CDR2 YFSETQ. The CDR3 is 15 residues long. The variable domain in full, with the rest retrieved from reference TRBV5-1 and TRBJ2-7, is KAGVTQTPRYLIKTRGQQVTLSCSPISGHRSVSWYQQTPGQGLQFLFEYFSETQRNKGNFPGRFSGRQFSNSRSEMNVSTLELGDSALYLCASSPGLISLREQYFGPGTRLTVT.

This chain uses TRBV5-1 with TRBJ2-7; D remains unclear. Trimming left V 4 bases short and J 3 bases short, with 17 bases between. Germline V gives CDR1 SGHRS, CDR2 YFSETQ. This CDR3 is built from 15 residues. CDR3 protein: CASSGSPFGVYEQYF. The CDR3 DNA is TGCGCCAGCAGCGGAAGCCCATTCGGAGTCTACGAGCAGTACTTC.

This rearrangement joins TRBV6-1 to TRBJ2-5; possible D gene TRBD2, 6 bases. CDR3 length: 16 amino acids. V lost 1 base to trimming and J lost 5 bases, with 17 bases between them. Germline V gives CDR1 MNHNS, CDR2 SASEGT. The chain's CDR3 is CASSEDLEGIGETQYF. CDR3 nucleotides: TGTGCCAGCAGTGAAGATCTGGAGGGGATCGGGGAGACCCAGTACTTC.

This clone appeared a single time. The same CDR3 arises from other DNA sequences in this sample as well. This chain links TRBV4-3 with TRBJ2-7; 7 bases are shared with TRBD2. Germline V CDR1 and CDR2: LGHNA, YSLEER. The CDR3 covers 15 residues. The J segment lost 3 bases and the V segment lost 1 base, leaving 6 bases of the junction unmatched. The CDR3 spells CASSQGLAGGYEQYF. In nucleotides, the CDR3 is TGCGCCAGCAGCCAAGGATTAGCGGGTGGCTACGAGCAGTACTTC.

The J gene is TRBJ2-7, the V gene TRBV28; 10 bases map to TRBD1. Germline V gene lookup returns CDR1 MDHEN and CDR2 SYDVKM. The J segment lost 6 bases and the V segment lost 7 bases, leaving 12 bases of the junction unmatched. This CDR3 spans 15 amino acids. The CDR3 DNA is TGTGCCAGCAACCTTGGGTCGACAGGGGGCATCGAGCAGTACTTC. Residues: CASNLGSTGGIEQYF.

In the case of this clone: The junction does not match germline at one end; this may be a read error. The CDR3 loop reads CASTYPGGRNNEQFF. The CDR3 nucleotides are TGTGCCAGCACTTACCCGGGCGGGAGGAACAATGAGCAGTTCTTC. The chain employs TRBV6-6 and TRBJ2-1; TRBD2 matches at 8 bases. Germline V gives CDR1 MNHNY, CDR2 SVGAGI (reference sequence). This CDR3 contains 15 residues.

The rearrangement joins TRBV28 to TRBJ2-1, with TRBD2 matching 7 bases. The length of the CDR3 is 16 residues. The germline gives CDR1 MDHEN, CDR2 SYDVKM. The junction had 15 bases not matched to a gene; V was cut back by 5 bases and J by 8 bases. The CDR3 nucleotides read TGTGCCAGCAGTCACTCCTATCATCTGCGGGAGTATGAGCAGTTCTTC. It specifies CASSHSYHLREYEQFF.

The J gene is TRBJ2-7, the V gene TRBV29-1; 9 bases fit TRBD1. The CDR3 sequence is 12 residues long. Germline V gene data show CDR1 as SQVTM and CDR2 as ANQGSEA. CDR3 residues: CRAGTGHYEQYF. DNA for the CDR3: TGCAGGGCCGGGACAGGGCACTACGAGCAGTACTTC.

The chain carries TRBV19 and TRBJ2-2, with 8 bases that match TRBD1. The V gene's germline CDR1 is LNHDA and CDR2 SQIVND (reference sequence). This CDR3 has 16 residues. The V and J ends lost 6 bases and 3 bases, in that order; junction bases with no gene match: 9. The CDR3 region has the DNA TGTGCCAGTAGGGGCCCCGGGACAGGCTACACCGGGGAGCTGTTTTTT. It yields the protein CASRGPGTGYTGELFF.

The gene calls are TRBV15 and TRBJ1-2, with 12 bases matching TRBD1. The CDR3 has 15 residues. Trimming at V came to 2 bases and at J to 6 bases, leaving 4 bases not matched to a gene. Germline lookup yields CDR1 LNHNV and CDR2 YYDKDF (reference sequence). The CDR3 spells CATSRSGQGADGYTF. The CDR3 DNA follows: TGTGCCACCAGCAGATCGGGACAGGGGGCAGATGGCTACACCTTC.

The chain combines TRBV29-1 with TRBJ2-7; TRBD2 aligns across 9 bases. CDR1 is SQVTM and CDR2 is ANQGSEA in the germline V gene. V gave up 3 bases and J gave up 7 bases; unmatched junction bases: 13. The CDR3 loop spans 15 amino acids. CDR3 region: CSVEGTSLSPEEQYF. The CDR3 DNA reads TGCAGCGTTGAGGGGACTAGCTTGTCCCCTGAGGAGCAGTACTTC.

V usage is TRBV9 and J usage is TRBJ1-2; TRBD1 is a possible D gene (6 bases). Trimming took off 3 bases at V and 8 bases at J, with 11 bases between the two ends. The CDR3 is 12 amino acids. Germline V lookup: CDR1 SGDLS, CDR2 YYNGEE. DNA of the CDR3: TGTGCCAGCAGCGACAGGGTCTTGGGCTACACCTTC. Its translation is CASSDRVLGYTF. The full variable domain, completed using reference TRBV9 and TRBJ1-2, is DSGVTQTPKHLITATGQRVTLRCSPRSGDLSVYWYQQSLDQGLQFLIQYYNGEERAKGNILERFSAQQFPDLHSELNLSSLELGDSALYFCASSDRVLGYTFGSGTRLTVV.

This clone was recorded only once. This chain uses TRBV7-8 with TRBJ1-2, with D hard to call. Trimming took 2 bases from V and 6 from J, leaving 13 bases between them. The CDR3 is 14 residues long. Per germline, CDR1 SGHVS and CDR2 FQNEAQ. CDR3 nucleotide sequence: TGTGCCAGCAGCTTACAACGGGATCTTGATGGCTACACCTTC. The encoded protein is CASSLQRDLDGYTF.

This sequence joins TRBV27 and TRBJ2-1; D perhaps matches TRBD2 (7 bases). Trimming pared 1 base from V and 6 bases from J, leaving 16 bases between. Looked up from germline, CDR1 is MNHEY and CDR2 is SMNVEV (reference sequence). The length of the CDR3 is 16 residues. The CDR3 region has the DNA TGTGCCAGCAGTTTATTCCGGGGGGCCTATTCCAATGAGCAGTTCTTC. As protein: CASSLFRGAYSNEQFF.

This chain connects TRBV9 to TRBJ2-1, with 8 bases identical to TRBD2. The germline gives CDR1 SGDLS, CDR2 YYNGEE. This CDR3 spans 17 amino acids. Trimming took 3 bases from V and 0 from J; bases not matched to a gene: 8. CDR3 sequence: CASSARPGLASYNEQFF. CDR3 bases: TGTGCCAGCAGCGCGAGACCTGGACTAGCCTCCTACAATGAGCAGTTCTTC.

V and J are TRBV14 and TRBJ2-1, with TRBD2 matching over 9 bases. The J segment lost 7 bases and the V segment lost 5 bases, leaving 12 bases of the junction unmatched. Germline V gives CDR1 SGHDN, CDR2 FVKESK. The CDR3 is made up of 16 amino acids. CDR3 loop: CASSSRSGSRVNEQFF. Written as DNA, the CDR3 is TGTGCCAGCAGCTCCCGTAGCGGGAGTCGCGTTAATGAGCAGTTCTTC.

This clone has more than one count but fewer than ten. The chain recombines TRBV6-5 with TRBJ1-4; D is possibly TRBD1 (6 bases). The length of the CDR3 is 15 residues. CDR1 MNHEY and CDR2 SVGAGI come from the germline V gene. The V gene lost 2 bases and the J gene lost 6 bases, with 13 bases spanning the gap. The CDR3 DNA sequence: TGTGCCAGCAGTTACCAGGGGTTGGAGGATGAAAAACTGTTTTTT. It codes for CASSYQGLEDEKLFF.